Below are 20 T cell receptor beta chains sequenced from a single sample in a study of blood T cell repertoires in COVID-19. TCRdb keeps only in-frame clones here, not all; method: immunoSEQ multiplex PCR. The sample records tens of thousands of clones, about 77% being singletons. The sequencing input was peripheral blood. The receptors were gathered from a woman aged 70-85 years with acute or convalescent COVID-19.

V gene TRBV6-6 combines with J gene TRBJ2-7; the D is unclear. Per the germline V gene, CDR1 is MNHNY and CDR2 is SVGAGI (reference sequence). There are 14 residues in the CDR3. Trimming removed 2 bases from V and 6 bases from J, with 14 bases in between. The CDR3 DNA reads TGTGCCAGCAGTTACCCTACTCACACGGGCGAGCAGTACTTC. Translating gives CASSYPTHTGEQYF.

Only a few counts were recorded for this clone. The CDR3 coding sequence is TGCGCCAGCAGCTTGGAGGGCGCCGCCCAGGGCTACGAGCAGTACTTC. Translated: CASSLEGAAQGYEQYF. The chain is built from TRBV5-1 and TRBJ2-7, with D perhaps matching TRBD1 (5 bases). The CDR3 length is 16 residues. Germline V lookup: CDR1 SGHRS, CDR2 YFSETQ. V was cut by 0 bases and J by 3 bases, with 16 bases left in between.

V gene TRBV7-3 combines with J gene TRBJ2-3, with a tentative D call TRBD1 (6 bases). V was trimmed by 3 bases and J by 5 bases, leaving 9 bases between them. Germline V CDR1 and CDR2: SGHTA, FQGTGA. This CDR3 is 13 amino acids long. The CDR3 bases are TGTGCCAGCAGCTTGGCAGGGGTAGATACGCAGTATTTT. It yields the protein CASSLAGVDTQYF.

This chain links TRBV11-3 with TRBJ2-7, with TRBD1 as a possible D gene (6 bases). Trimming removed 5 bases at V and 4 bases at J, with 15 bases between. Per the germline V gene, CDR1 is SGHNT and CDR2 is YENEEA. This CDR3 is 14 amino acids long. The chain's CDR3 is CASSPGRGSYEQYF. Here the CDR3 DNA reads TGTGCCAGCAGCCCCGGCAGGGGTTCGTACGAGCAGTACTTC.

The chain joins TRBV28 to TRBJ2-3; D ambiguous. Between the trimmed V and J ends, which lost 2 bases and 4 bases, there was a span of 13 bases. The CDR3 is 15 amino acids. Per the germline V gene, CDR1 is MDHEN and CDR2 is SYDVKM. CDR3 in amino acids: CASSLMVFIADTQYF. The CDR3 nucleotides read TGTGCCAGCAGTTTAATGGTTTTCATAGCAGATACGCAGTATTTT.

The chain combines TRBV28 with TRBJ1-1; 9 bases line up with TRBD1. V dropped 5 bases and J dropped 4; count of bases not matched to a gene: 8. The CDR3 totals 15 residues. Germline values: CDR1 MDHEN, CDR2 SYDVKM. For the CDR3, the DNA is TGTGCCAGCAGTCCCCCGGGACAGGGTCCCACTGAAGCTTTCTTT. This gives the protein CASSPPGQGPTEAFF.

This clone was counted between two and nine times. The V and J genes are TRBV5-1 and TRBJ1-2, with 7 positions matching TRBD1. The ends lost 4 bases at V and 3 bases at J; junction bases unmatched: 3. CDR1 is SGHRS, CDR2 YFSETQ, per germline. This CDR3 is 13 amino acids long. CDR3 nucleotides: TGCGCCAGCAGCGCAACAGGGGACTATGGCTACACCTTC. Protein: CASSATGDYGYTF.

The rearrangement uses TRBV4-2 and TRBJ1-2; 9 bases line up with TRBD1. Germline values: CDR1 LGHNA, CDR2 YNFKEQ. J was trimmed by 8 bases and V by 4 bases; bases with no gene match: 5. CDR3 length equals 13 residues. Written as DNA, the CDR3 is TGTGCCAGCAGCCGTGGACAGGGGATAGGCTACACCTTC. Its protein product is CASSRGQGIGYTF.

The V and J genes are TRBV7-8 and TRBJ1-4; TRBD1 is a possible D gene (5 bases). This CDR3 contains 14 residues. Germline assignment: CDR1 SGHVS and CDR2 FQNEAQ. Trimming stripped 1 base from V and 6 bases from J, with 9 bases between. Written as DNA, the CDR3 is TGTGCCAGCAGCTTAGTTACAGGAGATGAAAAACTGTTTTTT. Translating it yields CASSLVTGDEKLFF.

As DNA, the CDR3 is TGTGCCAGCAGTTTATCACCCTATATTACCCCCTCTAGGAATTCACCCCTCCACTTT. It translates to CASSLSPYITPSRNSPLHF. The chain uses TRBV28 and TRBJ1-6; unclear D gene. The CDR3 covers 19 residues. Trimming took off 1 base at V and 7 bases at J, with 23 bases between the two ends. Germline assignment: CDR1 MDHEN and CDR2 SYDVKM.

This chain joins TRBV10-3 and TRBJ1-6; D is perhaps TRBD1 (6 bases). This CDR3 comprises 13 residues. The germline gives CDR1 ENHRY, CDR2 SYGVKD. Trimming took 3 bases from V and 6 from J, leaving 6 bases between them. CDR3 nucleotides: TGTGCCATCAGTGACAGGGGTAATTCACCCCTCCACTTT. It encodes CAISDRGNSPLHF.

This sequence joins TRBV11-2 and TRBJ1-6, with D hard to call. The CDR3 sequence is 14 residues long. Trimming shortened V by 0 bases and J by 9 bases, and 9 bases separated the two germline ends. Germline-derived CDR1 and CDR2 are SGHAT and FQNNGV. The CDR3 loop reads CASSLDPGVSPLHF. The CDR3 bases are TGTGCCAGCAGCTTAGATCCCGGGGTTTCACCCCTCCACTTT.

The V call is TRBV6-1, the J call TRBJ1-6; 8 positions match TRBD1. J was trimmed by 7 bases and V by 3 bases; bases with no gene match: 5. Germline CDR1 and CDR2: MNHNS and SASEGT. The CDR3 totals 15 residues. CDR3 loop: CASSESRTGNSPLHF. CDR3 bases: TGTGCCAGCAGTGAGTCCCGGACAGGGAATTCACCCCTCCACTTT.

V usage is TRBV5-1 and J usage is TRBJ1-1, with TRBD1 matching 11 bases. V was pared by 0 bases and J by 11 bases, with 6 bases of the junction left unmatched. Per germline, CDR1 SGHRS and CDR2 YFSETQ. The CDR3 contains 14 residues. The CDR3 DNA reads as TGCGCCAGCAGCTTGGGGGACAGGGGGTCTGGGGCTTTCTTT. This gives the protein CASSLGDRGSGAFF.

The rearrangement links TRBV7-2 to TRBJ1-5; 7 bases agree with TRBD1. V gave up 3 bases and J gave up 6 bases; unmatched junction bases: 5. In germline, CDR1 is SGHTA, CDR2 FQGNSA. The CDR3 sequence is 14 residues long. CDR3 sequence: CASSFNRGVQPQHF. The DNA of the CDR3 is TGTGCCAGCAGCTTTAACAGGGGAGTTCAGCCCCAGCATTTT.

This rearrangement joins TRBV7-3 to TRBJ1-1; D not certain. This CDR3 has 13 amino acids. Germline CDR1 and CDR2: SGHTA and FQGTGA. Trimming pared 0 bases from V and 4 bases from J, leaving 6 bases between. CDR3 DNA: TGTGCCAGCAGCTTAACAGAGGGCACTGAAGCTTTCTTT. Translated, it gives CASSLTEGTEAFF.

The V gene is TRBV28, the J gene TRBJ2-7; 7 bases are a match to TRBD1. Germline V CDR1 and CDR2: MDHEN, SYDVKM. This CDR3 region has 14 residues. V lost 6 bases to trimming and J lost 0 bases; unmatched junction nucleotides: 5. The CDR3 bases are TGTGCCAGCAGGGGGACAGTTAGCTCCTACGAGCAGTACTTC. This codes for CASRGTVSSYEQYF. The whole variable domain, remainder taken from reference TRBV28 and TRBJ2-7, is DVKVTQSSRYLVKRTGEKVFLECVQDMDHENMFWYRQDPGLGLRLIYFSYDVKMKEKGDIPEGYSVSREKKERFSLILESASTNQTSMYLCASRGTVSSYEQYFGPGTRLTVT.

The chain employs TRBV20-1 and TRBJ1-5; TRBD1 might be the D (6 bases). The V end lost 5 bases, the J end lost 9 bases, and 11 bases lay between the germline ends. The CDR3 has 11 amino acids. Looked up from germline, CDR1 is DFQATT and CDR2 is SNEGSKA (reference sequence). The CDR3 nucleotides read TGCAGTGCTGGGGGCTTGGGGCCCCAGCATTTT. Encoded protein: CSAGGLGPQHF.

This clone turned up a few times. The CDR3 DNA follows: TGTGCCAGCAGTAAAACGGGACAGGGGGTTACCTACAATGAGCAGTTCTTC. This codes for CASSKTGQGVTYNEQFF. The chain is built from TRBV2 and TRBJ2-1; 11 bases are a match to TRBD1. This CDR3 comprises 17 residues. Germline loops: CDR1 SNHLY, CDR2 FYNNEI. Trimming removed 5 bases from V and 2 bases from J; junction bases left unmatched: 8. The full variable domain, with the rest looked up from reference TRBV2 and TRBJ2-1, is EPEVTQTPSHQVTQMGQEVILRCVPISNHLYFYWYRQILGQKVEFLVSFYNNEISEKSEIFDDQFSVERPDGSNFTLKIRSTKLEDSAMYFCASSKTGQGVTYNEQFFGPGTRLTVL.

This clone was counted only a few times. V gene TRBV10-3 combines with J gene TRBJ2-3; D remains unclear. V lost 3 bases and J lost 4, with 8 bases in between. Germline V gene lookup returns CDR1 ENHRY and CDR2 SYGVKD. The CDR3 is made up of 13 amino acids. CDR3 nucleotide sequence: TGTGCCATCAGTGACAGGTCCCCAGATACGCAGTATTTT. It codes for CAISDRSPDTQYF.